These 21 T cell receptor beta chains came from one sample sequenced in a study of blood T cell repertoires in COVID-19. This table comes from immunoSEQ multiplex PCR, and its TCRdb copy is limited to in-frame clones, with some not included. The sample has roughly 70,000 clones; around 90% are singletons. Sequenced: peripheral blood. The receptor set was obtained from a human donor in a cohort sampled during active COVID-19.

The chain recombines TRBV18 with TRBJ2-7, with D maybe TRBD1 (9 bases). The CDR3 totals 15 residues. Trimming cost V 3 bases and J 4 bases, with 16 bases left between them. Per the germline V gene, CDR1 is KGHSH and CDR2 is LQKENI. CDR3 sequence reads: CASSPSGTGPYEQYF. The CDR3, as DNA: TGTGCCAGCTCACCTAGCGGGACAGGGCCGTACGAGCAGTACTTC.

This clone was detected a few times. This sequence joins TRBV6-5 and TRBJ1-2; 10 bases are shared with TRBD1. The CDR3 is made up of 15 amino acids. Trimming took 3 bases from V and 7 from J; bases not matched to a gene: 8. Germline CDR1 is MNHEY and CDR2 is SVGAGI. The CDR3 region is CASSYRMGTGVGYTF. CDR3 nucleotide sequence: TGTGCCAGCAGTTATAGGATGGGGACAGGGGTTGGCTACACCTTC.

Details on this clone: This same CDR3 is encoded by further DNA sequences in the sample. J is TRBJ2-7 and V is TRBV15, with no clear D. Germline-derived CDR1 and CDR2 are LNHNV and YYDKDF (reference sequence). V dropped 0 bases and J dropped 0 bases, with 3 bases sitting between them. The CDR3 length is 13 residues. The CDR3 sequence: CATSRDRSYEQYF. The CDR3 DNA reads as TGTGCCACCAGCAGAGATCGCTCCTACGAGCAGTACTTC.

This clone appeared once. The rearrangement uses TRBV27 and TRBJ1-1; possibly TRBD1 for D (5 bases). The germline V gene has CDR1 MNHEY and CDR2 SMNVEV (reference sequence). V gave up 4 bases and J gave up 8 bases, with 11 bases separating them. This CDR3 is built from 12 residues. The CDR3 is CASSSLRQEAFF. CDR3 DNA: TGTGCCAGCAGTTCCCTCAGACAGGAAGCTTTCTTT.

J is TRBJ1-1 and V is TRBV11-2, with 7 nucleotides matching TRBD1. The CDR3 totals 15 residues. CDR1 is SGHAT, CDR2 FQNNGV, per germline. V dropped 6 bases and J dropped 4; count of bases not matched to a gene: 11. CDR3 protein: CASSLRARGLTEAFF. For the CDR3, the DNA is TGTGCCAGCAGTTTAAGGGCTAGGGGGCTCACTGAAGCTTTCTTT.

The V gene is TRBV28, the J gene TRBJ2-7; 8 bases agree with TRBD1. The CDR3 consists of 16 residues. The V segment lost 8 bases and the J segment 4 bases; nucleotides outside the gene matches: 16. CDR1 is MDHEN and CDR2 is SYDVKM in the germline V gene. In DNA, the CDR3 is TGTGCCAGCTCCCGATCGCTCGGGACAGGCGATTACGAGCAGTACTTC. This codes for CASSRSLGTGDYEQYF.

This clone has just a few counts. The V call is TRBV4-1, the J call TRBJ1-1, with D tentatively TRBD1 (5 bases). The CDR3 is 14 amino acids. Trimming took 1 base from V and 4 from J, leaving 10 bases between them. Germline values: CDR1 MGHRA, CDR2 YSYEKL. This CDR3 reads CASSQGPRATEAFF. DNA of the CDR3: TGCGCCAGCAGCCAAGGTCCCAGGGCCACTGAAGCTTTCTTT.

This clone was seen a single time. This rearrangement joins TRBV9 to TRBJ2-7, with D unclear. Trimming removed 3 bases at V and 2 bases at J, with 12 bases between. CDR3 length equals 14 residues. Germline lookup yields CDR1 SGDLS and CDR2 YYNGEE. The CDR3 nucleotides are TGTGCCAGCAGCGCCCACTATAGAGCCTACGAGCAGTACTTC. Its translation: CASSAHYRAYEQYF.

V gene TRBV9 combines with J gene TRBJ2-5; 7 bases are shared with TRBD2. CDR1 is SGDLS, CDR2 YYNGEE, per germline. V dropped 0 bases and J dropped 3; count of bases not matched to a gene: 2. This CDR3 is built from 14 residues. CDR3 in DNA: TGTGCCAGCAGCGTAGCGGGGGGAAAAGAGACCCAGTACTTC. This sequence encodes CASSVAGGKETQYF.

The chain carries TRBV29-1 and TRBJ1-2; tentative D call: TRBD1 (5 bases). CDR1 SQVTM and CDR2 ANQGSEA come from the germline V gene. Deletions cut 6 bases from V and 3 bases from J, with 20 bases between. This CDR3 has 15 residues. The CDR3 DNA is TGCAGCGTCCCTCCGTGGGGGGTGGGGGACTATGGCTACACCTTC. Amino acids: CSVPPWGVGDYGYTF.

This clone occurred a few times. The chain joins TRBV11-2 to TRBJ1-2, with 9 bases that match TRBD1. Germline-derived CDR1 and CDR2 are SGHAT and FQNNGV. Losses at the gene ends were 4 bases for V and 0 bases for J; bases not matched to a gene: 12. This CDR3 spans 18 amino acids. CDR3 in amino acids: CASSSRQGEVAANYGYTF. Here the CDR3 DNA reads TGTGCCAGCAGCTCTAGACAGGGGGAGGTCGCAGCTAACTATGGCTACACCTTC.

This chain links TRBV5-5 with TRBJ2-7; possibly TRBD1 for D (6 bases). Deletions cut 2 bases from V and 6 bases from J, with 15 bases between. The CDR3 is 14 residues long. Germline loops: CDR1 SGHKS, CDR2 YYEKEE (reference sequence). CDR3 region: CASSLHRVLTEQYF. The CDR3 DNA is TGTGCCAGCAGCTTACACAGGGTCCTCACCGAGCAGTACTTC.

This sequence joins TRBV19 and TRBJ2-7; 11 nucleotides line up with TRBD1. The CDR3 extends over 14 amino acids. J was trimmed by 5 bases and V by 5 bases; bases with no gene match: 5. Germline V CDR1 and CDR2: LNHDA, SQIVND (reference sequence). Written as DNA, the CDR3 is TGTGCCAGTAGTCGGACAGGGGGCATGAACGAGCAGTACTTC. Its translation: CASSRTGGMNEQYF.

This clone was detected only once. This CDR3 reads CASSLAGGHLSSYNEQFF. In DNA, the CDR3 is TGTGCCAGCAGCTTAGCGGGGGGGCATCTGAGCTCCTACAATGAGCAGTTCTTC. The genes are TRBV11-2 and TRBJ2-1, with 8 bases identical to TRBD2. V lost 1 base, J lost 0 bases, and 8 bases stayed unmatched. Germline CDR1 and CDR2: SGHAT and FQNNGV. This CDR3 has 18 residues.

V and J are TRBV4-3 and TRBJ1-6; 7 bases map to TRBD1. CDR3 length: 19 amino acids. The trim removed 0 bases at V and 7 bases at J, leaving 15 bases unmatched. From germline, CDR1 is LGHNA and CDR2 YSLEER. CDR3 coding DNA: TGCGCCAGCAGCCAAGATTTTTCTAGGCTAGGGGGCGCGAATTCACCCCTCCACTTT. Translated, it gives CASSQDFSRLGGANSPLHF.

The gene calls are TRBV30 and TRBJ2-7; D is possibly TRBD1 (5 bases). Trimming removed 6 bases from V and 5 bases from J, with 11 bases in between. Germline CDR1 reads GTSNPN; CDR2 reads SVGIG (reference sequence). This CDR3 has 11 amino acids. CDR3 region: CACRVSHEQYF. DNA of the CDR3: TGTGCCTGCAGGGTATCCCACGAGCAGTACTTC.

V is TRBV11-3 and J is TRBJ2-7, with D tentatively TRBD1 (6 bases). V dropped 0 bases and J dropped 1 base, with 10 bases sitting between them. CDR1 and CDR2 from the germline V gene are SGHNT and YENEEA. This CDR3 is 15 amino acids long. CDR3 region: CASSLDPTGSYEQYF. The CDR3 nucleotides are TGTGCCAGCAGCTTAGACCCCACAGGGTCCTACGAGCAGTACTTC.

CDR3 in amino acids: CASSLLGEAGNTIYF. In DNA form, the CDR3 reads TGTGCCAGCAGCTTGTTGGGTGAGGCTGGAAACACCATATATTTT. The chain links TRBV5-5 to TRBJ1-3; D remains ambiguous. The germline V gene encodes CDR1 SGHKS and CDR2 YYEKEE (reference sequence). The CDR3 is 15 amino acids. V was shortened by 1 base and J by 2 bases, with 10 bases between the two germline ends.

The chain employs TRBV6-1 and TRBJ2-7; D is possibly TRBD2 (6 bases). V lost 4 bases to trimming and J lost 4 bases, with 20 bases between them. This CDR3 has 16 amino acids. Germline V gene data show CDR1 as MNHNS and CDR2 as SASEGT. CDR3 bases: TGTGCCAGCAGTGGGGTACCCGGAGGGGATGCGTACGAGCAGTACTTC. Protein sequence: CASSGVPGGDAYEQYF.

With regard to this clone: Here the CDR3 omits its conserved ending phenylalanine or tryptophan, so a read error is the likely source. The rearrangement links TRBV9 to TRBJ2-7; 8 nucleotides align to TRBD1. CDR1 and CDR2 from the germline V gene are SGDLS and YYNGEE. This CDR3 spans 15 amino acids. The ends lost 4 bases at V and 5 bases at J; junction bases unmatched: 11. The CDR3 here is CASSPRDRWVNEQYL. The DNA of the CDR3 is TGTGCCAGCAGCCCCCGGGACAGGTGGGTTAACGAGCAGTACTTA.

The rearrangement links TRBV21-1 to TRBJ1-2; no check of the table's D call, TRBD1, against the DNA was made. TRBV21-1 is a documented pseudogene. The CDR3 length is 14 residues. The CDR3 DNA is TGTGCCAGCAGCAAAGCTGGGCAGATCTATGGCTACACCTTC. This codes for CASSKAGQIYGYTF.